These 23 T cell receptor beta chains share one sample of origin, sequenced in a study of monozygotic twins with inflammatory bowel disease (dated by TCRdb to the late 2010s). The library was made by 5' RACE. TCRdb lists the instrument as Illumina HiSeq 2500. The reads went through TCRdb reprocessing, and each CDR3 protein sequence gets one entry with no DNA. The table for this sample records more than 300,000 distinct CDR3 sequences. Together, the top ten hold around 2.6% of the sample. The sequencing input was blood. These receptors all come from a human donor with ulcerative colitis or Crohn's disease, or a healthy co-twin of an affected twin (not recorded which).

The J gene is TRBJ2-7, the V gene TRBV19; TCRdb's D gene call, TRBD2, goes unchecked for lack of DNA. The CDR3 extends over 17 amino acids. Germline CDR1 and CDR2: LNHDA and SQIVND (reference sequence). Here the CDR3 reads CASSIGLAGTLPYEQYF.

The CDR3 protein is CASSRTGSETQYF. The chain recombines TRBV9 with TRBJ2-5; absent DNA, TCRdb's TRBD1 call cannot be checked. The CDR3 has 13 amino acids. CDR1 SGDLS and CDR2 YYNGEE come from the germline V gene.

The chain recombines TRBV27 with TRBJ1-2; TCRdb lists TRBD1, though no DNA is available to test this call. The CDR3 consists of 17 residues. CDR1 and CDR2 (germline): MNHEY, SMNVEV (reference sequence). CDR3 region: CASSYSMGQGAWFGYTF.

The rearrangement links TRBV27 to TRBJ1-3; there is no DNA to check the TCRdb D call of TRBD1. Germline assignment: CDR1 MNHEY and CDR2 SMNVEV (reference sequence). This CDR3 comprises 15 residues. CDR3 in amino acids: CASSFRGSTGNTIYF.

CDR3 sequence reads: CASLRVGENTNYGYTF. The chain uses TRBV7-9 and TRBJ1-2. Germline V CDR1 and CDR2: SEHNR, FQNEAQ (reference sequence). This CDR3 has 16 residues.

This sequence joins TRBV7-6 and TRBJ2-1. This CDR3 region has 13 residues. The germline gives CDR1 SGHVS, CDR2 FNYEAQ. The CDR3 sequence is CASSSWIDNEQFF.

The chain carries TRBV20-1 and TRBJ1-1; TCRdb selects TRBD1, and the lack of DNA leaves this call unchecked. The germline V gene encodes CDR1 DFQATT and CDR2 SNEGSKA (reference sequence). The CDR3 sequence is 16 residues long. This CDR3 is CSAEMLWDSLNTEAFF.

V and J are TRBV5-1 and TRBJ2-7; the TCRdb call, TRBD1, lacks DNA for checking. The germline CDR1 and CDR2 sequences are SGHRS and YFSETQ. This CDR3 has 15 residues. CDR3 loop: CASSLQGSSIYEQYF.

This chain links TRBV18 with TRBJ2-2; no DNA is available, so the TRBD1 call from TCRdb remains unchecked. This CDR3 is 16 amino acids long. Germline CDR1 and CDR2: KGHSH and LQKENI. The CDR3 here is CASSPQRGFGTGELFF.

This chain joins TRBV5-6 and TRBJ1-6. Germline CDR1 reads SGHDT; CDR2 reads YYEEEE. The CDR3 runs to 14 residues. This CDR3 is CASSLDRANSPLHF.

The rearrangement uses TRBV4-3 and TRBJ1-2; there is no DNA to check the TCRdb D call of TRBD1. Germline CDR1 is LGHNA and CDR2 is YSLEER. CDR3 length: 15 residues. The chain's CDR3 is CASSQAGQKNYGYTF.

The J gene is TRBJ2-1, the V gene TRBV9; the TCRdb call, TRBD2, lacks DNA for checking. This CDR3 region has 15 residues. CDR1 is SGDLS, CDR2 YYNGEE, per germline. The CDR3 sequence: CASSVTLAAYNEQFF.

The chain has TRBV7-9 and TRBJ2-4; TCRdb's D gene call, TRBD1, goes unchecked for lack of DNA. The CDR3 totals 17 residues. The V gene's germline CDR1 is SEHNR and CDR2 FQNEAQ (reference sequence). CDR3 protein: CASSSALGDRGKNIQYF. Complete variable domain (other parts from reference TRBV7-9 and TRBJ2-4): DTGVSQNPRHKITKRGQNVTFRCDPISEHNRLYWYRQTLGQGPEFLTYFQNEAQLEKSRLLSDRFSAERPKGSFSTLEIQRTEQGDSAMYLCASSSALGDRGKNIQYFGAGTRLSVL.

V gene TRBV5-1 combines with J gene TRBJ2-5; TCRdb indicates TRBD1, and absent DNA this call remains unverified. This CDR3 contains 17 residues. The germline V gene has CDR1 SGHRS and CDR2 YFSETQ. The CDR3 sequence is CASSLGHRDSYQETQYF.

The genes are TRBV5-1 and TRBJ1-1; TCRdb reports TRBD1, a call that lacks DNA to check it against. Per the germline V gene, CDR1 is SGHRS and CDR2 is YFSETQ. CDR3 length equals 15 residues. The CDR3 is CASSPADRGILEAFF.

The genes are TRBV4-1 and TRBJ1-2; TCRdb calls TRBD1, which cannot be checked without DNA. CDR1 and CDR2 (germline): MGHRA, YSYEKL. CDR3 length equals 16 residues. The CDR3 protein is CASSQDLVGTGSGYTF.

The rearrangement uses TRBV19 and TRBJ2-2; absent DNA, TCRdb's TRBD1 call cannot be checked. The CDR3 loop spans 17 amino acids. Germline V gene lookup returns CDR1 LNHDA and CDR2 SQIVND (reference sequence). CDR3 region: CASSPNRGSTNTGELFF.

The rearrangement uses TRBV6-2 or TRBV6-3 and TRBJ2-6; TCRdb outputs TRBD1, but without DNA this stays unchecked. Germline V gene sequence: CDR1 MNHEY, CDR2 SVGEGT. This CDR3 is 16 amino acids long. CDR3 loop: CASSNPGASGANVLTF.

The chain carries TRBV5-4 and TRBJ1-6; TCRdb calls TRBD1, which cannot be checked without DNA. CDR1 and CDR2 from the germline V gene are SGHNT and YYREEE (reference sequence). The CDR3 consists of 14 residues. The CDR3: CASSAGQIDSPLHF.

The rearrangement joins TRBV7-2 to TRBJ1-6; TCRdb lists TRBD1, though no DNA is available to test this call. The CDR3 is 16 residues long. The germline CDR1 and CDR2 sequences are SGHTA and FQGNSA. The CDR3 reads CASSLVGAGVNSPLHF.

The V call is TRBV29-1, the J call TRBJ2-3; TCRdb's D gene call, TRBD2, goes unchecked for lack of DNA. The V gene's germline CDR1 is SQVTM and CDR2 ANQGSEA. The CDR3 consists of 18 residues. The CDR3: CSVTCGTSGLAFTDTQYF.

The chain combines TRBV5-1 with TRBJ1-1. This CDR3 spans 15 amino acids. Germline V CDR1 and CDR2: SGHRS, YFSETQ. The CDR3 protein is CASSLDGQPFTEAFF.

This rearrangement joins TRBV30 to TRBJ1-5; the TCRdb D gene call, TRBD1, has no DNA to confirm it. Germline CDR1 GTSNPN, CDR2 SVGIG (reference sequence). This CDR3 spans 14 amino acids. The CDR3 spells CAWSVVGGNQPQHF.